This TCR beta chain was captured in a study of spatial heterogeneity in lung cancer. Specified time point: sample taken at primary tumor resection. The donors, around 72 patients with untreated early-stage non-small cell lung cancer, provided the samples. General observations from the study: Tracking of tumor mutation counts was seen in expanded intratumoral alpha and beta TCR counts.

The CDR3 runs 15 residues. V gave up 5 bases and J gave up 6 bases, with 17 bases separating them. This clonotype has a handful of counts. Antigen: not known. This beta chain came through as a stray read in a library set up for alpha chains, and its size says little. Every individual TCR cDNA molecule carried its own unique molecular identifier, which allowed correction of PCR and sequencing errors. From the 5' RACE reads, TCRdb called clonotypes with MiXCR, one entry per CDR3 protein. The sample shows around 18,000 distinct CDR3 sequences, 5.8% of them seen only once. Sequenced here: lung tumor tissue, sampled at surgery. The V gene is TRBV12-3 or TRBV12-4, the J gene TRBJ1-5; D unresolved. This TCR was recovered from a female donor with early-stage non-small cell lung cancer. The CDR3 nucleotides are TGTGCCAGCAGTCTCCACCGCGCGCCTTCTCAGCCCCAGCATTTT. Its translation: CASSLHRAPSQPQHF.